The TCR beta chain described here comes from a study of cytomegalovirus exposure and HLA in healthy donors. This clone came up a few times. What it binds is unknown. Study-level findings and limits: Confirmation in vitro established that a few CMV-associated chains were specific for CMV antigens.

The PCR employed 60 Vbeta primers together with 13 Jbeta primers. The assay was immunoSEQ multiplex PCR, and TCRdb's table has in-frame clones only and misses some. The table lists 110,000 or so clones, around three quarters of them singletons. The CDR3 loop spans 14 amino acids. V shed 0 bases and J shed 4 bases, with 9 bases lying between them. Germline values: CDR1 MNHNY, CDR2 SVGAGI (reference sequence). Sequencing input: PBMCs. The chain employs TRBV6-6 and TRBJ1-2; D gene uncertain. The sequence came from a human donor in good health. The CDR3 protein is CASSYSGNTYGYTF. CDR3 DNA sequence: TGTGCCAGCAGTTACTCGGGCAACACCTATGGCTACACCTTC.